This T cell receptor (beta chain) was captured by sequencing in a study of T cell responses to AZD1222 COVID-19 vaccine. Repertoires were generated with immunoSEQ multiplex PCR, while TCRdb's copy carries only in-frame clones and drops some. The data contain 100,000 to 150,000 clones, roughly nine tenths of them singletons. In germline, CDR1 is LGHNT, CDR2 FRNRAP. Between the trimmed V and J ends, which lost 4 bases and 5 bases, there was a span of 8 bases. This CDR3 has 13 amino acids. Study results and limitations: The sample set comprised mostly white British donors with more females, and clonal diversity was possibly underestimated.

Of note for this clone: The antigen is undetermined. The sample carries other DNA sequences with the same CDR3.

The chain combines TRBV12-5 with TRBJ1-4, with D possibly being TRBD1 (6 bases). The sequencing used peripheral blood, collected on day 0 of AZD1222 vaccination. The sequence came from an adult in good health. In DNA, the CDR3 is TGTGCTAGTGGTTCCGGACAGAATGAAAAACTGTTTTTT. Protein: CASGSGQNEKLFF.